The clone carrying this T cell receptor (beta chain) has just one count. CDR1 is LNHDA and CDR2 is SQIVND in the germline V gene (reference sequence). Trimming stripped 3 bases from V and 2 bases from J, with 14 bases between. The CDR3 consists of 15 residues. The sample comes from a study of T cell changes during pregnancy in multiple sclerosis. Here immunoSEQ multiplex PCR was the method, and the copy in TCRdb shows in-frame clones only, minus some. The sample shows 65,000 to 85,000 clones, 94% of them seen only once. This rearrangement joins TRBV19 to TRBJ2-7; a weak D match, TRBD1 (5 bases). The material sequenced was peripheral blood, taken in the second trimester of pregnancy. This clonotype was sampled from a female donor in good health, enrolled as a control in a pregnancy study. In DNA, the CDR3 is TGTGCCAGTAGTATTGTTCAGGGTGGCCCCTACGAGCAGTACTTC. Translating gives CASSIVQGGPYEQYF.